This T cell receptor (beta chain) appears in the sequencing data of a study of blood T cell dynamics during melanoma immunotherapy (dated by TCRdb to the early 2020s). In the study overall: The patients had metastatic melanoma and were given first-line pembrolizumab or nivolumab plus ipilimumab as standard of care in the United Kingdom. Consecutive patients formed a training cohort, and a further independent group of patients from the same centre was pooled into an external validation set. To find early correlates of response, the study profiled the peripheral T cell receptor repertoires of patients with metastatic melanoma both before and after one cycle of checkpoint inhibitor therapy.

The CDR1 and CDR2 encoded by the germline V gene are SGDLS and YYNGEE. V and J lose 0 bases and 3 bases, and a span of 6 bases separates them. CDR3 length: 14 amino acids, cysteine to phenylalanine. Only the CDR3 portion is preserved as DNA: 42 bases, with reading frame beginning at the first base. Comment on this clone: Its binding antigen is unknown. No base qualities exist here, and no much larger clone lies one base off it.

The sample's time point label, decoded: pre-treatment baseline. Blood samples were taken at two points: before treatment (T0) and at week 3 (W3), which came after the first cycle of checkpoint blockade. Except for a couple of patients with rapid clinical progression, response was assessed 12 weeks after the first infusion by RECIST 1.1; disease control meant complete response, partial response or stable disease. Patients were not eligible if they had prior systemic cancer treatment, concomitant immunosuppressant therapy or synchronous other active malignancies. Both bulk PBMC and plasma cell-free DNA were sequenced for TCR beta so that circulating cells and T cell turnover could be tracked. PBMC were isolated from blood with Lymphoprep and SepMate tubes, followed by red cell lysis. QIAamp DNA Blood Mini kits were used to extract DNA from PBMC and sorted T cell subsets. For every bulk PBMC sample, a fixed 350 ng of DNA was loaded. TCR beta CDR3 sequences were amplified from genomic DNA using the immunoSEQ TCRb Assay kit according to manufacturer instructions. The KAPA Library Quantification Kit for Illumina platforms was used to quantify pooled libraries by qPCR. Sequencing of the pooled libraries was done on an Illumina NextSeq 500, with clustering at about 0.55-1.2 pM. As for how the authors treated the data: TCR data were analyzed using immunoSEQ ANALYZER and the R LymphoSeq package. A rearrangement efficiency score was calculated as productive divided by the sum of productive and non-productive CDR3 sequences. Within each patient, timepoints were compared pairwise for clonality, measured with the Gini coefficient, and for diversity, measured with the Renyi index at alpha=1. Clonal relatedness used an edit distance of 3, and repertoire similarity used the Bhattacharyya coefficient, both computed in LymphoSeq. To classify response, a linear discriminant analysis based on week-3 changes in clonality and diversity was built with the R MASS and caret packages. The table comes from immuneACCESS by way of TCRdb, which keeps in-frame sequences with V and J called. Part of the clones is missing from these tables; in studies checked, under half for an unresolved V gene and the rest for unknown reasons. That table gives V, J and clone size, and the DNA gave D and trimming. The sample has over 10,000 clones on record, around 85% of them singletons. The ten largest clones represent 9% of the sample.

Broad study findings and their caveats: The relatively small sample size was acknowledged as a potential limitation on generalization of the results. Whether the T cell clones driving repertoire changes were melanoma-specific or reflected general immune activation could not be determined in the study. Unlike progressors, patients who went on to achieve disease control showed a bifurcated reorganization of the PBMC repertoire at W3, with either increased clonality or increased diversity.

This clonotype was obtained from a human donor with melanoma. Material: blood, obtained from a patient treated with checkpoint blockade. Recombination joined TRBV9 with TRBJ1-4; no D gene call is confident. The CDR3 protein: CASSVGTANEKLFF. In nucleotides, the sequence is TGTGCCAGCAGCGTAGGTACCGCTAATGAAAAACTGTTTTTT.